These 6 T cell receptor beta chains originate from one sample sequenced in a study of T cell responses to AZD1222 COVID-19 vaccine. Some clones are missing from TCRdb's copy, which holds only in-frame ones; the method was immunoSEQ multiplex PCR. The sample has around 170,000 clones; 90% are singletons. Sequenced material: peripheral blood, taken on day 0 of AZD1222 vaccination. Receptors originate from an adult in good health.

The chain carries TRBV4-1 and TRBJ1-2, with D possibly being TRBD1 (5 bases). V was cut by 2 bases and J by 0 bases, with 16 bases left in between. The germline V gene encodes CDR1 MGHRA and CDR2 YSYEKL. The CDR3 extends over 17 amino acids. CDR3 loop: CASSQLAGSRTNYGYTF. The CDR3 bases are TGCGCCAGCAGCCAACTAGCAGGGAGCCGCACTAACTATGGCTACACCTTC.

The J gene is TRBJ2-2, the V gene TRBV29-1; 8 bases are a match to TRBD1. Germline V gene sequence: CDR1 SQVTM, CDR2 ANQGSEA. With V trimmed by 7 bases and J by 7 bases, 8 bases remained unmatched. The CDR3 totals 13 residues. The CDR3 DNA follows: TGCAGCGCCCACCAGGGGGCGAGCGGGGAGCTGTTTTTT. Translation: CSAHQGASGELFF.

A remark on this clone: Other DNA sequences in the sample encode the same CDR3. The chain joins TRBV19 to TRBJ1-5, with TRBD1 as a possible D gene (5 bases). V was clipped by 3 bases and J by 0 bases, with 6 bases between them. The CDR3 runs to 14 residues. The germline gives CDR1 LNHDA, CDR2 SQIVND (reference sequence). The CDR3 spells CASSIRDSNQPQHF. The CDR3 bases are TGTGCCAGTAGTATCAGGGATAGCAATCAGCCCCAGCATTTT. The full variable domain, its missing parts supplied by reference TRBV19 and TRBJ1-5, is DGGITQSPKYLFRKEGQNVTLSCEQNLNHDAMYWYRQDPGQGLRLIYYSQIVNDFQKGDIAEGYSVSREKKESFPLTVTSAQKNPTAFYLCASSIRDSNQPQHFGDGTRLSIL.

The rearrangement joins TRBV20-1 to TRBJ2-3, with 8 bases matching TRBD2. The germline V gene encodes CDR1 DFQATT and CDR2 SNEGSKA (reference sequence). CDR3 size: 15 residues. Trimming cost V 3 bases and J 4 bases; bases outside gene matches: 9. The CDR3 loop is CSASQAGREADTQYF. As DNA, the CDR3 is TGCAGTGCTAGTCAGGCGGGGCGGGAGGCAGATACGCAGTATTTT.

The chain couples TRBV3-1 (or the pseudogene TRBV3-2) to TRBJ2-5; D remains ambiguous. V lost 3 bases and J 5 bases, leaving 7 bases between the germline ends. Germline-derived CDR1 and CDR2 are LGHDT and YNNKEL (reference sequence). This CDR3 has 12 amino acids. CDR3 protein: CASSQAYETQYF. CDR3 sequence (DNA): TGTGCCAGCAGCCAGGCCTATGAGACCCAGTACTTC.

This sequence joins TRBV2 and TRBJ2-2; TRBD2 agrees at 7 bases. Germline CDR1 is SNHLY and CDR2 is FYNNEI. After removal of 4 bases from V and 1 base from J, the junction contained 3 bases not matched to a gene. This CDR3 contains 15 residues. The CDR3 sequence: CASSGAGVNTGELFF. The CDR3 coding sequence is TGTGCCAGCAGTGGGGCGGGGGTGAACACCGGGGAGCTGTTTTTT.